The source of this T cell receptor (beta chain) is a study of T cell responses to AZD1222 COVID-19 vaccine. Notes on this clone: Its target is not known. The identical CDR3 is also encoded by other nucleotide sequences in the sample.

Here immunoSEQ multiplex PCR was the method, and the copy in TCRdb shows in-frame clones only, minus some. The sample has approximately 220,000 clones; roughly 91% are singletons. The study, taken as a whole, reports: Sampling captured repertoires only after the peak T cell response. White British people made up most donors, females outnumbered males, and clonal diversity was possibly underestimated.

Losses at the gene ends were 5 bases for V and 2 bases for J; bases not matched to a gene: 8. Germline V CDR1 and CDR2: SGHRS, YFSETQ. The CDR3 has 17 residues. The specimen was peripheral blood, collected on day 0 of MenACWY control vaccination. The clonotype comes from an adult in good health. The chain joins TRBV5-1 to TRBJ2-1, with 12 positions matching TRBD2. The CDR3 loop reads CASSPRTSGATYNEQFF. DNA of the CDR3: TGCGCCAGCAGTCCACGGACTAGCGGGGCTACCTACAATGAGCAGTTCTTC.